This T cell receptor (beta chain) came from a study of blood T cell repertoires in COVID-19. Per germline, CDR1 LNHDA and CDR2 SQIVND (reference sequence). V shed 6 bases and J 7 bases; nucleotides not matched to a gene: 3. The CDR3 is 14 amino acids. In this sample, this clone turned up a few times. Authors' data handling: From reference gene primer amplification, estimates of nucleated cell counts were derived. The protocol was immunoSEQ multiplex PCR, while the TCRdb copy is restricted to in-frame clones and leaves out a portion. V and J calls and clone size come straight from that table; D and trimming were deduced from the DNA. In the table there are 30,000 or so clones, around 90% of which are singletons.

The receptor comes from a man between 60 and 75 years old with active COVID-19. The V gene is TRBV19, the J gene TRBJ1-6; 10 bases fit TRBD1. Sequenced material: peripheral blood. Here the CDR3 reads CASSPGQGNSPLHF. Written as DNA, the CDR3 is TGTGCCAGTAGCCCGGGACAGGGGAATTCACCCCTCCACTTT.